The 6 T cell receptor beta chains given below trace back to one sample, sequenced in a study of blood T cell repertoires in COVID-19. Method: immunoSEQ multiplex PCR; TCRdb's copy keeps in-frame clones and lacks some. The sample shows roughly 250,000 clones, 91% of them seen only once. Sequencing input: peripheral blood. All receptors come from a person between 18 and 30 years old with COVID-19, enrolled during active disease.

This chain joins TRBV2 and TRBJ2-7, with D possibly TRBD2 on 5 matching bases. The germline gives CDR1 SNHLY, CDR2 FYNNEI. The V end was cut by 8 bases, the J end by 0 bases, with 8 bases between. The CDR3 sequence is 12 residues long. This CDR3 is CASRRDSYEQYF. CDR3 in DNA: TGTGCCAGCCGCCGGGACTCCTACGAGCAGTACTTC.

The chain uses TRBV4-1 and TRBJ1-2; 7 positions agree with TRBD1. Looked up from germline, CDR1 is MGHRA and CDR2 is YSYEKL. The trim removed 3 bases at V and 4 bases at J, leaving 8 bases unmatched. The CDR3 covers 15 residues. The CDR3 region has the DNA TGCGCCAGCAGCCACGAGGACAGGAGCGTCTATGGCTACACCTTC. It is translated as CASSHEDRSVYGYTF.

The chain employs TRBV24-1 and TRBJ2-3; D perhaps matches TRBD1 (8 bases). Per germline, CDR1 KGHDR and CDR2 SFDVKD. The CDR3 extends over 18 amino acids. Deletions cut 4 bases from V and 2 bases from J, with 21 bases between. The CDR3 is CATSDQQGAGVNTDTQYF. The CDR3 nucleotides are TGTGCCACCAGTGACCAGCAGGGGGCGGGAGTGAACACAGATACGCAGTATTTT.

The genes are TRBV9 and TRBJ2-3; weak D call: TRBD1 (6 bases). Trimming removed 0 bases at V and 2 bases at J, with 13 bases between. The CDR3 has 16 amino acids. Germline V gene sequence: CDR1 SGDLS, CDR2 YYNGEE. For the CDR3, the DNA is TGTGCCAGCAGCGTAGATTGGACAGCGCACACAGATACGCAGTATTTT. This translates into CASSVDWTAHTDTQYF.

The chain has TRBV4-2 and TRBJ2-3, with D possibly matching TRBD2 (5 bases). This CDR3 spans 14 amino acids. Deletions cut 0 bases from V and 2 bases from J, with 6 bases between. Germline CDR1 and CDR2: LGHNA and YNFKEQ. In DNA, the CDR3 is TGTGCCAGCAGCCAAGAGAGGGACACAGATACGCAGTATTTT. It is translated as CASSQERDTDTQYF.

This rearrangement joins TRBV12-3 or TRBV12-4 to TRBJ1-4; D unclear. The CDR3 covers 12 residues. Trimming cost V 4 bases and J 8 bases, with 8 bases left between them. The CDR3 DNA is TGTGCCAGCAGTTCTACGGTAGAAAAACTGTTTTTT. It specifies CASSSTVEKLFF.